This T cell receptor (beta chain) stems from a study of blood T cells in healthy people across ages. There are 13 residues in the CDR3. Trimming took 3 bases from V and 7 from J, leaving 10 bases between them. Germline CDR1 is SGHTA and CDR2 is FQGNSA. Study results and limitations: Diversity of TCR beta per million T cells declined in a roughly linear way with age. A conclusive naive versus antigen-experienced comparison was prevented by the unsorted PBMCs.

As regards this clonotype: The antigen remains unidentified.

Per sample, extraction of total RNA gave at least 5.5 micrograms in every case. Next came a second PCR, run for about 6 to 12 cycles, which used a sample-barcoded 5' primer along with a J-beta primer mix. The template-switch adaptor was a 5' adaptor with 12 random nucleotides. It tagged each cDNA molecule. TCRdb re-called the 5' RACE reads through MiXCR, storing one row per CDR3 protein. The profile shows some 640,000 distinct CDR3 sequences, around 49% of them singletons. The sample consisted of blood. The TCR was taken from a woman aged 55 to 70 in good health. The chain has TRBV7-2 and TRBJ2-1; D gene uncertain. CDR3 residues: CASSLRGVNEQFF. Written as DNA, the CDR3 is TGTGCCAGCAGCTTGAGAGGCGTTAATGAGCAGTTCTTC. The entire variable domain, with the rest obtained from reference TRBV7-2 and TRBJ2-1, is as follows: GAGVSQSPSNKVTEKGKDVELRCDPISGHTALYWYRQSLGQGLEFLIYFQGNSAPDKSGLPSDRFSAERTGGSVSTLTIQRTQQEDSAVYLCASSLRGVNEQFFGPGTRLTVL.